One and the same sample provided the 2 T cell receptor beta chains below, sequenced in a study of blood T cell repertoires in COVID-19. Some clones are missing from TCRdb's copy, which holds only in-frame ones; the method was immunoSEQ multiplex PCR. Found here are 150,000 to 200,000 clones, about 91% of them singletons; the top ten hold 0.77%. The material sequenced was PBMCs or T cells enriched from blood (not recorded which). Every receptor here comes from a woman between 18 and 30 years old who had recovered from COVID-19.

V usage is TRBV14 and J usage is TRBJ2-5; no clear D. This CDR3 comprises 15 residues. Germline V CDR1 and CDR2: SGHDN, FVKESK. The V gene lost 4 bases and the J gene lost 5 bases, with 17 bases spanning the gap. CDR3 DNA sequence: TGTGCCAGCAGCCCTTCTTCCAGGCATTGGGAGACCCAGTACTTC. Protein: CASSPSSRHWETQYF.

The rearrangement joins TRBV6-4 to TRBJ2-2; 9 bases line up with TRBD2. Germline CDR1 reads MRHNA; CDR2 reads SNTAGT. V lost 4 bases and J lost 4; bases outside the gene matches: 1. The CDR3 runs to 14 residues. The CDR3 is CASSASGTTGELFF. The DNA of the CDR3 is TGTGCCAGCAGTGCTAGCGGGACCACCGGGGAGCTGTTTTTT.